This T cell receptor beta chain was found in a study of graft-versus-host responses after intestinal transplantation. Study information: Recipients had transplants, and these were multivisceral, liver-intestinal, or isolated intestinal. Findings of the study overall: Graft-versus-host to host-versus-graft clonal ratios in allografts were high in patients with graft-donor T cell macrochimerism. Levels of circulating GvH clones at their peak were associated with early post-transplant HvG declines.

Here immunoSEQ multiplex PCR was the method, and the copy in TCRdb shows in-frame clones only, minus some. The sample carries 65,000 to 90,000 clones, 89% recorded once. About this clone itself: The antigen is unknown.

The receptor's source is a human donor who received an intestinal transplant. The input for sequencing was unstimulated CD8+ T cells sorted from spleen or lymph node cells, taken before intestinal transplant.

CDR3 nucleotide sequence: TGTGCCAGCAGCCACCGACAGACCTACGAGCAGTACTTC. Amino acid sequence: CASSHRQTYEQYF. V usage is TRBV7-9 and J usage is TRBJ2-7; D is possibly TRBD1 (5 bases). The CDR3 consists of 13 residues. Trimming left V 5 bases short and J 2 bases short, with 10 bases between. Germline CDR1 reads SEHNR; CDR2 reads FQNEAQ (reference sequence).